Following are 10 T cell receptor beta chains from one sample sequenced in a study of CXCR3-negative and CXCR3-positive naive CD8 T cells. Study-wide results and caveats: Greater hydrophobicity was found in TRB CDR3s of CXCR3-positive naive cells than of CXCR3-negative naive cells.

These receptors have no identified antigens. Preparation of TRB cDNA libraries relied on 5' RACE carrying UMI labels. TCRdb reanalyzed the 5' RACE reads, giving one entry per CDR3 protein sequence and no DNA. The repertoire table contains some 150,000 distinct CDR3 sequences. Sample: naive CXCR3+ CD8+ T cells from blood. Sample subset: CD45RO-CCR7+CD27+CD95- naive CD8+ T cells expressing CXCR3 (TNR3+). The receptors here all came from a human donor in good health. Some clones in this sample may be carry-over from other donors' samples.

The rearrangement joins TRBV7-8 to TRBJ1-1; the D call from TCRdb, TRBD1, cannot be confirmed without DNA. The length of the CDR3 is 15 residues. Germline V gives CDR1 SGHVS, CDR2 FQNEAQ. CDR3 amino acids: CASSPGAGALTEAFF.

CDR3 in amino acids: CSVIGVDYEQYF. The chain is built from TRBV29-1 and TRBJ2-7. Germline V CDR1 and CDR2: SQVTM, ANQGSEA. CDR3 length: 12 residues.

The chain is built from TRBV29-1 and TRBJ2-1; TCRdb names TRBD2, which stays unverified in the absence of DNA. The CDR3 has 18 amino acids. The V gene's germline CDR1 is SQVTM and CDR2 ANQGSEA. The CDR3 sequence is CSVETGTSGSGSYNEQLF.

The chain combines TRBV6-5 with TRBJ2-7; TCRdb returns TRBD1, unconfirmable since there is no DNA. CDR1 is MNHEY and CDR2 is SVGAGI in the germline V gene. The CDR3 consists of 14 residues. Here the CDR3 reads CASSPGTAFYEQYF.

The genes are TRBV4-2 and TRBJ2-3. CDR3 length equals 16 residues. Germline loops: CDR1 LGHNA, CDR2 YNFKEQ. The CDR3 spells CASSQDGRDRTDTQYF.

The J gene is TRBJ2-5, the V gene TRBV27; TCRdb calls TRBD2, which cannot be checked without DNA. CDR3 length: 17 residues. The germline CDR1 and CDR2 sequences are MNHEY and SMNVEV (reference sequence). The CDR3 loop reads CASSTLAGAAWRETQYF.

The CDR3 reads CASSLGAANTEAFF. The V gene is TRBV7-9, the J gene TRBJ1-1. From germline, CDR1 is SEHNR and CDR2 FQNEAQ (reference sequence). The CDR3 consists of 14 residues.

The chain joins TRBV11-3 to TRBJ2-7; TCRdb selects TRBD2, and the lack of DNA leaves this call unchecked. Germline values: CDR1 SGHNT, CDR2 YENEEA. The CDR3 totals 15 residues. The CDR3 loop is CASSTRTETSYEQYF.

The V and J genes are TRBV29-1 and TRBJ2-1. The CDR3 loop spans 15 amino acids. Germline lookup yields CDR1 SQVTM and CDR2 ANQGSEA. CDR3 residues: CSVEAVFGVSNEQFF.

V gene TRBV6-1 combines with J gene TRBJ2-7. The CDR3 covers 14 residues. Germline V gives CDR1 MNHNS, CDR2 SASEGT. The CDR3 here is CASGPDKISYEQYF.